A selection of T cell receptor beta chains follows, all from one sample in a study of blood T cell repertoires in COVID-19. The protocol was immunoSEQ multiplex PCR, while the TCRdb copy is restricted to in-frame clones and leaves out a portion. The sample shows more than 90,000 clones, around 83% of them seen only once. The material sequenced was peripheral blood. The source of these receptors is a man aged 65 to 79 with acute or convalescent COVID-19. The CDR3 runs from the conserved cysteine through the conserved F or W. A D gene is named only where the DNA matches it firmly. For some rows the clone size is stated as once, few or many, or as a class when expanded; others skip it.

TGTGCCAGCAGCTTAGGGGGCAGCCACAATGAGCAGTTCTTC,CASSLGGSHNEQFF,TRBV11-3,.,.,TRBJ2-1
TGTGCCAGCAGTTACTCAGGGACAGGTTCCAATGAAAAACTGTTTTTT,CASSYSGTGSNEKLFF,TRBV6-6,TRBD1,few,TRBJ1-4
TGTGCCAGCTCACCGGGACAGGGCTACTACGAGCAGTACTTC,CASSPGQGYYEQYF,TRBV18,TRBD1,.,TRBJ2-7
TGCGCCAGCAGCTCTAGCGGGGGGGCCACCGGGGAGCTGTTTTTT,CASSSSGGATGELFF,TRBV5-1,TRBD2,.,TRBJ2-2
TGTGCCAGCAGTCCTACGACTAGCATGAGAAATGAGCAGTTCTTC,CASSPTTSMRNEQFF,TRBV2,TRBD2,.,TRBJ2-1
TGCGCCAGCAGCCCAGTAGCGGGGCCTTACAATGAGCAGTTCTTC,CASSPVAGPYNEQFF,TRBV5-1,TRBD2,few,TRBJ2-1
TGTGCCAGCACCACCCCTCCGGGACAGGGCTCCTACGAGCAGTACTTC,CASTTPPGQGSYEQYF,TRBV2,TRBD1,few,TRBJ2-7
TGTGCCAGCAGTTCCGTTTGGCAAGTTAATGAAAAACTGTTTTTT,CASSSVWQVNEKLFF,TRBV6-5,.,.,TRBJ1-4
TGTGCCAGCAGCCGAGCACTTACAACTAATGAAAAACTGTTTTTT,CASSRALTTNEKLFF,TRBV3-1/TRBV3-2,.,.,TRBJ1-4
TGCGCCAGCAGCCTGCTAGAGAGACGACCATCGGATGGCTACACCTTC,CASSLLERRPSDGYTF,TRBV5-1,.,once,TRBJ1-2
TGTGCCAGTAGTATATCGGGACTAGCGGGAGGGCGGTTCAACATTCAGTACTTC,CASSISGLAGGRFNIQYF,TRBV19,TRBD2,.,TRBJ2-4
TGTGCCAGCACCGTCGACAATAATAGCAATCAGCCCCAGCATTTT,CASTVDNNSNQPQHF,TRBV2,.,once,TRBJ1-5
TGTGCCAGCGTTTCCAGTAATATGTTGTCACCCCTCCACTTT,CASVSSNMLSPLHF,TRBV6-5,.,.,TRBJ1-6
TGTGCCTGGGGGGGGAAGAACAATGAGCAGTTCTTC,CAWGGKNNEQFF,TRBV30,.,few,TRBJ2-1
TGCAGCGTTGACATGGCCAAGATGTGGGGCTACACCTTC,CSVDMAKMWGYTF,TRBV29-1,.,once,TRBJ1-2
TGTGCCAGCATTGGAGGACTGAAATACGAGCAGTACTTC,CASIGGLKYEQYF,TRBV28,.,.,TRBJ2-7
TGTGCCAGCTCACTACTAAGGGAGCTTTATGGCTACACCTTC,CASSLLRELYGYTF,TRBV18,.,.,TRBJ1-2
TGTGCCAGCAGTTTATCGATGACAGGGGCGGGGGTCGGGTACGAGCAGTACTTC,CASSLSMTGAGVGYEQYF,TRBV27,.,.,TRBJ2-7
TGTGCCAGCAGTGATCTGGACAGCTCCTACGAGCAGTACTTC,CASSDLDSSYEQYF,TRBV2,.,.,TRBJ2-7
TGTGCCAGCACCCGACAGGGGGCCACTGAAGCTTTCTTT,CASTRQGATEAFF,TRBV11-2,TRBD1,.,TRBJ1-1
TGTGCCATCAGTGGGAGGGACACCGGGGAGCTGTTTTTT,CAISGRDTGELFF,TRBV10-3,.,.,TRBJ2-2
TGTGCCAGCAGCTGGGACAGGGGGCGAGGGGTCACTGAAGCTTTCTTT,CASSWDRGRGVTEAFF,TRBV5-4,TRBD1,.,TRBJ1-1
TGCGCCAGCAGCTTGAAACAGGGGTATAATTCACCCCTCCACTTT,CASSLKQGYNSPLHF,TRBV5-1,TRBD1,few,TRBJ1-6
TGCGCCAGCAGCGCGACAGGGGACAACTATGGCTACACCTTC,CASSATGDNYGYTF,TRBV5-1,TRBD1,.,TRBJ1-2
TGTGCCAGCAGCTTACAATCCACCGGGGAGCTGTTTTTT,CASSLQSTGELFF,TRBV7-9,.,.,TRBJ2-2